The T cell receptor (beta chain) under discussion was sequenced for a study of blood T cell repertoires in COVID-19. Study details: Material from acute and convalescent COVID-19 was sourced from the United States, Italy and Spain.

CDR1 is SGDLS, CDR2 YYNGEE, per germline. The CDR3 consists of 14 residues. V gave up 3 bases and J gave up 5 bases, with 14 bases separating them. Sequencing was performed with immunoSEQ multiplex PCR; in TCRdb, only in-frame clones are kept and a portion is missing. The sample shows around 82,000 clones, 80% to 95% of them seen only once. The chain recombines TRBV9 with TRBJ2-5, with a tentative D call TRBD1 (6 bases). This clonotype originated in a human donor in a cohort sampled during active COVID-19. Sequencing was carried out using peripheral blood. The CDR3, as DNA: TGTGCCAGCAGCGGATCAACAGGGAAGGAGACCCAGTACTTC. It codes for CASSGSTGKETQYF. The complete variable domain, with remaining parts taken from reference TRBV9 and TRBJ2-5, reads DSGVTQTPKHLITATGQRVTLRCSPRSGDLSVYWYQQSLDQGLQFLIQYYNGEERAKGNILERFSAQQFPDLHSELNLSSLELGDSALYFCASSGSTGKETQYFGPGTRLLVL.